This T cell receptor beta chain was sequenced in a study of Graves' ophthalmopathy and Graves' hyperthyroidism. Findings and caveats of the study: The model flagged ophthalmopathy progression at 55% to 71% sensitivity and under 75% specificity. Using 13 signatures, a model distinguished ophthalmopathy from stable hyperthyroidism, reaching around 88% sensitivity and 81.08% specificity.

CDR3 length: 13 amino acids. Germline CDR1 is DFQATT and CDR2 is SNEGSKA (reference sequence). Between the trimmed V and J ends, which lost 3 bases and 3 bases, there was a span of 11 bases. The study recruited hyperthyroidism patients aged 18 to 65 who were newly diagnosed, under 2 months' duration. Comments on this clonotype: The antigen remains undetermined.

Amplification of the TCR beta CDR3 regions used RNA transcripts (as template). A first-round RT-PCR used HTBI primers, followed by a second-round multiplex PCR. TCRdb ran MiXCR on the multiplex PCR reads and lists one entry per CDR3 protein. Of 350,000 to 450,000 distinct CDR3 sequences listed, around 21% are singletons. Specimen: peripheral blood. V is TRBV20-1 and J is TRBJ1-2; D is unclear. The TCR originated in a woman between 18 and 29 years old with stable Graves' hyperthyroidism. The CDR3 nucleotides are TGCAGTGCTAGTGCGACGCACGACTATGGCTACACCTTC. The encoded protein is CSASATHDYGYTF.